This TCR beta chain was obtained from a study of T-cell memory formation after mild COVID-19 (dated by TCRdb to the early 2020s). Regarding the study in general: TCR sequence clusters from the two donors were largely donor specific. The cohort comprised two young, previously healthy adult volunteers, one female and one male. In a couple of donors, T-cell clones that expanded and contracted after mild COVID-19 were tracked by sequencing TCRalpha and TCRbeta repertoires over time.

Paper-wide results and their limitations: Clones that contracted from day 15 to 85 showed balanced CD4/CD8 phenotypes, whereas a second wave of clones that expanded from day 15 to 37 leaned towards CD4+. Some responding clones were detected in pre-infection memory, which suggested that pre-existing cross-reactive memory T cells had joined the SARS-CoV-2 response. Contracting CD4+ clones were found mainly in CM and EM memory subsets, while CD8+ clones were enriched in EMRA. The study covered only a couple of mild cases, and larger cohorts including severe cases with pre-infection samples were considered necessary. Whether the second-wave clones peaking on day 37 were SARS-CoV-2 specific was not confirmed.

Ficoll-Paque density gradient centrifugation was the method used to isolate PBMCs. About this clonotype: Its specific antigen is unknown. The record has no base qualities; no much larger clone is one base away.

Data came from an Illumina NovaSeq 6000. cDNA libraries for TCRalpha and TCRbeta were prepared by 5'RACE using constant-segment primers, with sample barcodes and unique molecular identifiers added. RNA was extracted from every sample with Trizol reagent. Amplification of the libraries took two PCR steps, and the second step added a second sample barcode plus Illumina TruSeq adapters. Sequencing of the libraries was done on an Illumina NovaSeq, producing 2 x 150 bp paired-end reads. The paper's processing steps were these. Reads were demultiplexed and collapsed into UMI-guided consensus sequences with migec v1.2.7. Using mixcr v2.1.11, UMI consensuses were aligned to TRA and TRB V and J templates and then assembled into clonotypes. A clonotype was counted as expanded or contracted only when both edgeR and NoisET called the clonotype significant, with the noise models trained on biological replicates. edgeR calls used a false discovery rate-adjusted p below 0.01 and a log2 fold-change threshold of 1. As an exploratory analysis of dynamics, PCA with hierarchical clustering was applied to max-normalized trajectories of the 1000 most abundant clonotypes. Separately sequenced CD4+ and CD8+ repertoires were used to assign the CD4 or CD8 phenotype of responding clones. Using fastp at Q25 and MiXCR, TCRdb reprocessed the public reads and kept productive beta chains. Each entry is one CDR3 protein sequence, shown with its most common DNA and genes. These V and J calls derive from TCRdb rather than the authors' analysis. The sample records 450,000 to 650,000 distinct CDR3 sequences, roughly 21% of which are singletons. The ten largest clones capture approximately 13% of the sample.

The sequencing sample was made of PBMCs or a T cell subset sorted from them (not recorded which). The sequence was obtained from an adult woman who had mild COVID-19 (a few samples of this study predate the infection). The sample titles of this study are shuffled in the database, so cell type and time point are left out; the donor was told from shared clones.

In nucleotides, the sequence is TGTGCCACCAGCAGCGGAACAGGGGATTCGGGGTTGAAAGCTTTCTTT. This translates into CATSSGTGDSGLKAFF. The chain uses TRBV15 and TRBJ1-1, and TRBD1 aligns with 7 junction nucleotides. The CDR3 holds 16 amino acids from the cysteine to the phenylalanine. The only DNA kept is the CDR3, 48 bases in frame from the first base. The CDR1 and CDR2 encoded by the germline V gene (reference sequence) are LNHNV and YYDKDF. Compared with germline, V lacks 3 bases and J lacks 9 bases; bases without a gene match: 16.